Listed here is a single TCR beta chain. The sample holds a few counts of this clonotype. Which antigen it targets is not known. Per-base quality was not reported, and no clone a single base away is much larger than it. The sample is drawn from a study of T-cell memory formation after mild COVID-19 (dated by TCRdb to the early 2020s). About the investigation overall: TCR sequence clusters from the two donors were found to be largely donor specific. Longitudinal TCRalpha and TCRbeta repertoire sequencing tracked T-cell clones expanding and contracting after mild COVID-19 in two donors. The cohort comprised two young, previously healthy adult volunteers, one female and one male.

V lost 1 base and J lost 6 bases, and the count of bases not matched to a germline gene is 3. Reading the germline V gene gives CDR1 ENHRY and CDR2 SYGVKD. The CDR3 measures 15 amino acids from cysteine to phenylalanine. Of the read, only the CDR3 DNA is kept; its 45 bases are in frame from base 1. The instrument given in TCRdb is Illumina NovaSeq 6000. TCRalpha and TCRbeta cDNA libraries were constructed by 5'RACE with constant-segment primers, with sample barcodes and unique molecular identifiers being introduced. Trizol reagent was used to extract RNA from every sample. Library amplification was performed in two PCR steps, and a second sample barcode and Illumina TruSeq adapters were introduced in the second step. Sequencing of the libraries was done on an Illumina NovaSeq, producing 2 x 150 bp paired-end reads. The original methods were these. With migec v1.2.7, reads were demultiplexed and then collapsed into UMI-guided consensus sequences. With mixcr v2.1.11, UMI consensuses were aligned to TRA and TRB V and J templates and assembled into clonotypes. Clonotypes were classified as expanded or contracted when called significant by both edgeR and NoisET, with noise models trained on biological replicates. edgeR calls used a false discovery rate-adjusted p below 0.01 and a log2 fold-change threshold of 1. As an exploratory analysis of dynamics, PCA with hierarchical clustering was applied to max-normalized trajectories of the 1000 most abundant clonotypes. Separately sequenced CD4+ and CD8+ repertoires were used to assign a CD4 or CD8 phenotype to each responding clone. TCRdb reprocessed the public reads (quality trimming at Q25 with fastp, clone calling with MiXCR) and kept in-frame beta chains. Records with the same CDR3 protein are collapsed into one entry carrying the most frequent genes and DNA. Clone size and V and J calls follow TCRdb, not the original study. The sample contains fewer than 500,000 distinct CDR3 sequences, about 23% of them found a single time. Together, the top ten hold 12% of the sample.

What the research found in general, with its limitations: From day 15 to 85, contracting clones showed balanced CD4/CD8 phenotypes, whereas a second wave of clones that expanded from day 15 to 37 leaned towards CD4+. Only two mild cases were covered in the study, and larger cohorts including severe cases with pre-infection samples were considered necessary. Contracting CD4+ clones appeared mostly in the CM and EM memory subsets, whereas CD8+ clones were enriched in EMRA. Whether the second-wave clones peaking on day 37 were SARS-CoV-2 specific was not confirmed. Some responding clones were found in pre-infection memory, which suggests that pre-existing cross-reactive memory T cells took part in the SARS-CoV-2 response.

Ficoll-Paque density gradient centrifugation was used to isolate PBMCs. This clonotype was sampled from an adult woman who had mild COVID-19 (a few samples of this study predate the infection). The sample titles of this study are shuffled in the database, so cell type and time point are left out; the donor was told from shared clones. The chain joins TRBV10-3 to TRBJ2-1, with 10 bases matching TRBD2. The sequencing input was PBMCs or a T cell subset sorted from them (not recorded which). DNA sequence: TGTGCCATCAGTGAGTTAGCGGGGGGCATCAATGAGCAGTTCTTC. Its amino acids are CAISELAGGINEQFF.